The 29 T cell receptor beta chains below all came from one sample that was sequenced in a study of Graves' ophthalmopathy and Graves' hyperthyroidism. Amplification from RNA transcripts yielded the TCR beta CDR3 regions. HTBI primers were used in a first-round RT-PCR, which preceded a second-round multiplex PCR. TCRdb ran MiXCR on the multiplex PCR reads and lists one entry per CDR3 protein. The profile shows almost 750,000 distinct CDR3 sequences, roughly 41% of them singletons. The specimen sequenced was peripheral blood. The receptors derive from an adult man with Graves' ophthalmopathy.

V is TRBV10-3 and J is TRBJ2-7; D perhaps matches TRBD1 (5 bases). Per the germline V gene, CDR1 is ENHRY and CDR2 is SYGVKD. This CDR3 has 13 residues. V was shortened by 0 bases and J by 6 bases, with 9 bases between the two germline ends. CDR3 sequence (DNA): TGTGCCATCAGTGAGTCGAGCAGGGCCGAGCAGTACTTC. Its translation: CAISESSRAEQYF.

V and J are TRBV19 and TRBJ1-3, with D unclear. The CDR3 totals 13 residues. The germline gives CDR1 LNHDA, CDR2 SQIVND (reference sequence). Deletions cut 8 bases from V and 0 bases from J, with 8 bases between. CDR3 sequence reads: CASRRNSGNTIYF. CDR3 nucleotide sequence: TGTGCCAGTCGACGGAACTCTGGAAACACCATATATTTT.

This chain links TRBV25-1 with TRBJ2-2, with D perhaps given as TRBD1 or TRBD2 (5 bases each). The germline gives CDR1 MGHDK, CDR2 SYGVNS. CDR3 length: 17 residues. V was pared by 8 bases and J by 3 bases, with 22 bases between. The CDR3: CASSPAEGLTDTGELFF. The CDR3 nucleotides are TGTGCCAGCTCACCAGCCGAGGGGCTCACGGACACCGGGGAGCTGTTTTTT.

This clonotype has a count of ten or more. The gene calls are TRBV20-1 and TRBJ1-1; TRBD1 might be the D (6 bases). V was clipped by 6 bases and J by 0 bases, with 14 bases between them. Looked up from germline, CDR1 is DFQATT and CDR2 is SNEGSKA (reference sequence). This CDR3 contains 14 residues. The CDR3 sequence: CSAAPPGVNTEAFF. CDR3 coding DNA: TGCAGTGCAGCACCGCCAGGGGTGAACACTGAAGCTTTCTTT.

This clonotype was counted at least ten times. The chain employs TRBV19 and TRBJ2-6; tentatively, D is TRBD1 (5 bases). Germline assignment: CDR1 LNHDA and CDR2 SQIVND (reference sequence). CDR3 length: 14 residues. Trimming took off 9 bases at V and 0 bases at J, with 9 bases between the two ends. CDR3 in amino acids: CASRQNSGANVLTF. In DNA, the CDR3 is TGTGCCAGCCGACAGAACTCTGGGGCCAACGTCCTGACTTTC.

This clonotype was picked up one time. The chain carries TRBV12-3 or TRBV12-4 and TRBJ1-5, with D maybe TRBD1 (5 bases). This CDR3 has 16 amino acids. In nucleotides, the CDR3 is TGTGCTAGTGGTTTGGTCCGGGGGTCTGGCAATCAGCCCCAGCATTTT. Translating it yields CASGLVRGSGNQPQHF.

The rearrangement joins TRBV10-1 to TRBJ2-2; 11 bases agree with TRBD1. After removal of 9 bases from V and 1 base from J, the junction contained 4 bases not matched to a gene. The CDR3 spans 15 residues. CDR1 WNHNN and CDR2 SYGVQD come from the germline V gene (reference sequence). The CDR3 loop is CARPGQGGNTGELFF. CDR3 DNA sequence: TGCGCCAGACCGGGACAGGGGGGGAACACCGGGGAGCTGTTTTTT.

This chain joins TRBV19 and TRBJ2-7, with D maybe TRBD1 (6 bases). The length of the CDR3 is 13 residues. V lost 6 bases, J lost 1 base, and 10 bases lay in between. CDR1 LNHDA and CDR2 SQIVND come from the germline V gene (reference sequence). CDR3 residues: CASSWDKSYEQYF. The CDR3 nucleotides are TGTGCCAGTAGCTGGGACAAGTCCTACGAGCAGTACTTC. The whole variable domain, filled in from reference TRBV19 and TRBJ2-7, reads DGGITQSPKYLFRKEGQNVTLSCEQNLNHDAMYWYRQDPGQGLRLIYYSQIVNDFQKGDIAEGYSVSREKKESFPLTVTSAQKNPTAFYLCASSWDKSYEQYFGPGTRLTVT.

This clonotype appeared many times. The chain carries TRBV2 and TRBJ2-5, with 8 bases identical to TRBD1. Trimming took 6 bases from V and 5 from J; bases not matched to a gene: 5. The CDR3 has 13 residues. CDR1 is SNHLY and CDR2 is FYNNEI in the germline V gene. For the CDR3, the DNA is TGTGCCAGCAGCCCCAACAGGGGGGAGACCCAGTACTTC. Residues: CASSPNRGETQYF.

As to this clonotype: A read error may be the cause here, since a much bigger clone is one base away. The chain couples TRBV9 to TRBJ1-5, with 7 bases lining up with TRBD1. V was clipped by 7 bases and J by 0 bases; unmatched bases: 7. The CDR3 has 15 residues. Per germline, CDR1 SGDLS and CDR2 YYNGEE. This CDR3 is CASGGQSASNQPQHF. The DNA for the CDR3 is TGTGCCAGCGGGGGACAGTCGGCTAGCAATCAGCCCCAGCATTTT.

J is TRBJ2-5 and V is TRBV6-5; D is ambiguous. V lost 2 bases, J lost 1 base, and 14 bases lay in between. Germline CDR1 is MNHEY and CDR2 is SVGAGI. The CDR3 sequence is 16 residues long. The CDR3 DNA is TGTGCCAGCAGTTACACGCAGAACTACCCCCAAGAGACCCAGTACTTC. This gives the protein CASSYTQNYPQETQYF.

The chain uses TRBV7-9 and TRBJ1-2, with D maybe TRBD1 (5 bases). The CDR3 loop spans 14 amino acids. Trimming cost V 6 bases and J 8 bases, with 19 bases left between them. In germline, CDR1 is SEHNR, CDR2 FQNEAQ (reference sequence). The CDR3 is CASSFRGAIWGYTF. The DNA for the CDR3 is TGTGCCAGCAGTTTCCGAGGGGCGATTTGGGGCTACACCTTC.

The gene calls are TRBV5-1 and TRBJ1-4; D is ambiguous. Trimming removed 3 bases at V and 0 bases at J, with 12 bases between. The CDR3 runs to 16 residues. The V gene's germline CDR1 is SGHRS and CDR2 YFSETQ. The CDR3 is CASSWGNSTTNEKLFF. The CDR3 nucleotides read TGCGCCAGCAGCTGGGGAAACTCGACAACTAATGAAAAACTGTTTTTT.

This chain links TRBV25-1 with TRBJ2-2; 12 bases are a match to TRBD2. Germline assignment: CDR1 MGHDK and CDR2 SYGVNS. This CDR3 is built from 16 residues. Germline trimming cut 5 bases from V and 4 bases from J; bases unmatched to any gene: 5. In DNA, the CDR3 is TGTGCCAGCAGTTCGTCGACTAGCGGGAGCACCGGGGAGCTGTTTTTT. This sequence encodes CASSSSTSGSTGELFF.

This chain connects TRBV9 to TRBJ1-5, with TRBD1 matching 7 bases. V shed 0 bases, J shed 7 bases, and the junction held 16 bases outside the gene matches. The length of the CDR3 is 18 residues. Germline V gives CDR1 SGDLS, CDR2 YYNGEE. CDR3 coding DNA: TGTGCCAGCAGCGTAGACCCGAGCCATAACAGGGGTAAACAGCCCCAGCATTTT. Amino acid sequence: CASSVDPSHNRGKQPQHF.

To note about this clonotype: A read error is possible here, since a much larger clone lies one base away. In this CDR3 the conserved last residue, phenylalanine or tryptophan, is missing, so a read error is likely. J is TRBJ1-1 and V is TRBV14; D is ambiguous. V shed 1 base and J shed 6 bases, with 6 bases lying between them. Per the germline V gene, CDR1 is SGHDN and CDR2 is FVKESK. This CDR3 comprises 12 residues. The CDR3 region has the DNA TGTGCCAGCAGCCAAGGAAGTCCTGAAGCTTTCTCT. It specifies CASSQGSPEAFS.

Turning to this clonotype: This may stem from a read error, because a much larger clone lies one nucleotide away. The chain combines TRBV10-3 with TRBJ2-6; possibly TRBD1 for D (5 bases). In germline, CDR1 is ENHRY, CDR2 SYGVKD. This CDR3 comprises 17 residues. In DNA, the CDR3 is TGTGCCAGCAGTGTTATTGCAGGGCGCTCTGGGGCCAACGTCCTGACTTTC. Encoded protein: CASSVIAGRSGANVLTF.

This clonotype was detected only once. The V gene is TRBV12-3 or TRBV12-4, the J gene TRBJ1-6; D not certain. This CDR3 spans 15 amino acids. V was shortened by 5 bases and J by 0 bases, with 8 bases between the two germline ends. CDR3 bases: TGTGCCAGCAGTACACGCCTCTCCTATAATTCACCCCTCCACTTT. The encoded protein is CASSTRLSYNSPLHF.

CDR3 sequence reads: CATSKTGGSEQYF. DNA of the CDR3: TGTGCCACCAGCAAGACAGGGGGGTCCGAGCAGTACTTC. V and J are TRBV15 and TRBJ2-7; 9 bases fit TRBD1. Losses at the gene ends were 4 bases for V and 6 bases for J; bases not matched to a gene: 4. This CDR3 spans 13 amino acids. From germline, CDR1 is LNHNV and CDR2 YYDKDF (reference sequence).

The CDR3 DNA reads TGTGCCAGCACACAATTTGCGACAGGCCAAGAGACCCAGTACTTC. As protein: CASTQFATGQETQYF. The chain is built from TRBV2 and TRBJ2-5; the D gene is possibly TRBD1 (6 bases). Looked up from germline, CDR1 is SNHLY and CDR2 is FYNNEI. This CDR3 region has 15 residues. Trimming left V 7 bases short and J 1 base short, with 16 bases between.

This clonotype appeared many times. This chain connects TRBV19 to TRBJ1-2; TRBD1 might be the D (6 bases). The CDR3 covers 12 residues. V lost 8 bases and J lost 8, with 15 bases in between. CDR1 is LNHDA, CDR2 SQIVND, per germline (reference sequence). CDR3 protein: CASHPGTSGYTF. The CDR3 DNA sequence: TGTGCCAGTCATCCCGGGACATCGGGCTACACCTTC.

The V call is TRBV2, the J call TRBJ2-3; 8 bases fit TRBD1. V trimming: 5 bases; J trimming: 6 bases; junction bases outside the gene matches: 7. Germline CDR1 is SNHLY and CDR2 is FYNNEI. The CDR3 loop spans 14 amino acids. CDR3 protein: CASSSRRTGDTQYF. DNA for the CDR3: TGTGCCAGCAGTTCACGCAGGACAGGGGATACGCAGTATTTT.

This clonotype came up many times. The rearrangement joins TRBV20-1 to TRBJ1-2; D gene uncertain. CDR1 and CDR2 (germline): DFQATT, SNEGSKA (reference sequence). This CDR3 comprises 15 residues. Between the trimmed V and J ends, which lost 3 bases and 6 bases, there was a span of 20 bases. The CDR3 DNA sequence: TGCAGTGCTAGGTACGTGGGCCTCCCTGGCGATGGCTACACCTTC. This encodes CSARYVGLPGDGYTF.

This clonotype was seen repeatedly, ten times or more. V usage is TRBV2 and J usage is TRBJ2-7; 9 nucleotides match TRBD1. The germline V gene encodes CDR1 SNHLY and CDR2 FYNNEI. The CDR3 consists of 13 residues. Germline trimming cut 4 bases from V and 5 bases from J; bases unmatched to any gene: 3. In nucleotides, the CDR3 is TGTGCCAGCAGTGGGGGACAGGGACACGAGCAGTACTTC. This translates into CASSGGQGHEQYF.

This clonotype was counted many times. The chain is built from TRBV29-1 and TRBJ2-7, with a tentative D call TRBD2 (5 bases). The V gene's germline CDR1 is SQVTM and CDR2 ANQGSEA. V lost 4 bases to trimming and J lost 3 bases, with 13 bases between them. The CDR3 runs 13 residues. DNA for the CDR3: TGCAGCGTTGCGGCCGGACTTATCTACGAGCAGTACTTC. Its protein product is CSVAAGLIYEQYF.

This clonotype was observed a handful of times. J is TRBJ1-5 and V is TRBV7-9; 8 nucleotides match TRBD1. The CDR3 contains 15 residues. V shed 5 bases and J 2 bases; nucleotides not matched to a gene: 5. Germline CDR1 is SEHNR and CDR2 is FQNEAQ (reference sequence). CDR3 nucleotides: TGTGCCAGCAGCAGGACAGGGAACGGCAATCAGCCCCAGCATTTT. This translates into CASSRTGNGNQPQHF.

The genes are TRBV11-2 and TRBJ2-7; TRBD2 is a possible D gene (6 bases). This CDR3 spans 15 amino acids. From germline, CDR1 is SGHAT and CDR2 FQNNGV. V shed 6 bases and J shed 5 bases, with 20 bases lying between them. CDR3 DNA sequence: TGTGCCAGCAGACGCGCGGGATCCGGACGGAACGAGCAGTACTTC. Translated: CASRRAGSGRNEQYF.

This clonotype was detected only a few times. V gene TRBV19 combines with J gene TRBJ1-1; weak D call: TRBD1 (5 bases). There are 17 residues in the CDR3. The germline V gene has CDR1 LNHDA and CDR2 SQIVND (reference sequence). V dropped 2 bases and J dropped 1 base, with 17 bases sitting between them. As DNA, the CDR3 is TGTGCCAGTAGTATACTCGTTCTGGGAGGGACGAACACTGAAGCTTTCTTT. Residues: CASSILVLGGTNTEAFF.

Concerning this clonotype: This may arise from a read error, as a much more abundant clone is one base away. J is TRBJ1-1 and V is TRBV10-3; D perhaps matches TRBD1 (6 bases). Per germline, CDR1 ENHRY and CDR2 SYGVKD. The CDR3 spans 12 residues. Trimming removed 11 bases from V and 1 base from J, with 11 bases in between. The CDR3 sequence is CAHRGANTEAFF. As DNA, the CDR3 is TGTGCCCACCGGGGGGCGAACACTGAAGCTTTCTTT.